These T cell receptor beta chains were read from a single sample in a study of shared T cell receptors in the human thymus. TCRdb's copy holds only in-frame clones and misses some; the assay was immunoSEQ multiplex PCR. The sample holds hundreds of thousands of clones; around nine tenths are singletons and the top ten take about 0.01%. Separately, the same data were catalogued under a study of human thymus T cells.

Sequencing was performed on thymocytes. Receptors originate from a boy less than two years old with a congenital heart defect. Each CDR3 is given with its conserved first and last residue. The D gene is left open where the match is weak. Size is omitted from some rows. Given values are once, few, many or a class for expanded clones.

abundance	d_gene	v_gene	j_gene	CDR3nt	CDR3aa
-	-	TRBV30	TRBJ2-1	TGTGCCTGGAGTGTAGTCGGGAGCAATGAGCAGTTCTTC	CAWSVVGSNEQFF
-	TRBD1	TRBV27	TRBJ2-7	TGTGCCAGCAGTCTGCCAGGGGGCAACTACGAGCAGTACTTC	CASSLPGGNYEQYF
-	-	TRBV5-8	TRBJ1-4	TGTGCCAGCAGCTTGGACGGGTTCTCCCGTGAAAAACTGTTTTTT	CASSLDGFSREKLFF
-	-	TRBV28	TRBJ2-5	TGTGCCAGCAGTCCTGACAGGGTTGGGAGGGAGACCCAGTACTTC	CASSPDRVGRETQYF
-	-	TRBV9	TRBJ2-3	TGTGCCAGCAGCGTAGGGGGACTCCTTTACCCTACAGATACGCAGTATTTT	CASSVGGLLYPTDTQYF
-	-	TRBV7-2	TRBJ2-1	TGTGCCAGCAGCTTACAGGGTTTGCGTTCGAATGAGCAGTTCTTC	CASSLQGLRSNEQFF
once	-	TRBV18	TRBJ2-7	TGTGCCAGCTCACCCCCGCTACTGGGAGGTTCCTCCCCCTACGAGCAGTACTTC	CASSPPLLGGSSPYEQYF
-	TRBD2	TRBV9	TRBJ2-2	TGTGCCAGCACCCCTCGGACTAGCGAGAACACCGGGGAGCTGTTTTTT	CASTPRTSENTGELFF
-	TRBD1	TRBV28	TRBJ2-7	TGTGCCAGCAGTTTATGTAAGACCGGGACAGGTTCCTACGAGCAGTACTTC	CASSLCKTGTGSYEQYF
-	TRBD2	TRBV4-3	TRBJ2-7	TGCGCCAGCAGCCCCCGGACTAGCGGGATCAACGAGCAGTACTTC	CASSPRTSGINEQYF
-	TRBD1	TRBV4-3	TRBJ1-2	TGCGCCAGCAGCGCGCCAGGGACAGGGGCTAACTATGGCTACACCTTC	CASSAPGTGANYGYTF
few	TRBD2	TRBV19	TRBJ2-1	TGTGCCAGTAGTTCCCTTGCGGGAGGGGTGAATGAGCAGTTCTTC	CASSSLAGGVNEQFF
-	TRBD1	TRBV5-1	TRBJ1-1	TGCGCCAGCGGGACAGGGATTACCACCCTGAACACTGAAGCTTTCTTT	CASGTGITTLNTEAFF
-	TRBD1	TRBV27	TRBJ2-3	TGTGCCAGCAGTTTAATCGGACAGGGCCCAGATACGCAGTATTTT	CASSLIGQGPDTQYF
-	TRBD1	TRBV6-5	TRBJ2-2	TGTGCCAGCAGCCAGGACAGGGACCACACCGGGGAGCTGTTTTTT	CASSQDRDHTGELFF
-	-	TRBV29-1	TRBJ2-1	TGCAGCGTCCCCGACTCCCGCTCCTACAATGAGCAGTTCTTC	CSVPDSRSYNEQFF
few	-	TRBV25-1	TRBJ2-5	TGTGCCAGCAGTACCCCCTTACCCCCGGGGGAGGAGACCCAGTACTTC	CASSTPLPPGEETQYF
few	-	TRBV2	TRBJ2-5	TGTGCCAGCAGCGGGGGTGGGGAGACCCAGTACTTC	CASSGGGETQYF
-	-	TRBV6-5	TRBJ2-1	TGTGCCAGCAGTTTTGACATACGCAATGAGCAGTTCTTC	CASSFDIRNEQFF
-	-	TRBV6-4	TRBJ2-1	TGTGCCAGCAGTGTCGAGGGTGTCTACAATGAGCAGTTCTTC	CASSVEGVYNEQFF
-	TRBD2	TRBV14	TRBJ2-2	TGTGCCAGCAGCCAACCGGGACTAGCGGGAGGGCGGAACACCGGGGAGCTGTTTTTT	CASSQPGLAGGRNTGELFF
few	-	TRBV18	TRBJ2-2	TGTGCCAGCTCACCTCCACCCCCCCCAGGGGCAAACACCGGGGAGCTGTTTTTT	CASSPPPPPGANTGELFF
-	TRBD1	TRBV5-1	TRBJ2-7	TGCGCCAGCAGCGAAACCGGGACAGGGCTATACGAGCAGTACTTC	CASSETGTGLYEQYF
-	-	TRBV6-1	TRBJ2-7	TGTGCCAGCAGGGGGGCCTCCCGGGAGCAGTACTTC	CASRGASREQYF
once	-	TRBV5-4	TRBJ1-2	TGTGCCAGCAGCTTGCCCCCCCCGGGTTCATTCTACACCTTC	CASSLPPPGSFYTF
once	-	TRBV7-2	TRBJ1-2	TGTGCCAGCAGCTCGTACAGGGAACATGGCTATGGCTACACCTTC	CASSSYREHGYGYTF
-	-	TRBV6-1	TRBJ2-1	TGTGCCAGCAGTGAAGGGCCCAATGAGCAGTTCTTC	CASSEGPNEQFF
-	TRBD2	TRBV28	TRBJ2-2	TGTGCCAGCACCCCGGTCGGGACTACTAACACCGGGGAGCTGTTTTTT	CASTPVGTTNTGELFF
-	TRBD2	TRBV7-8	TRBJ2-1	TGTGCCAGCAGCTTAGACCCTAGCGGGAACCCCAATGAGCAGTTCTTC	CASSLDPSGNPNEQFF
-	TRBD1	TRBV25-1	TRBJ1-5	TGTGCCAGCAGTCCACAGGGGAGCGGCAATCAGCCCCAGCATTTT	CASSPQGSGNQPQHF
-	TRBD2	TRBV11-1	TRBJ2-3	TGTGCCAGCAGCTTACTGGGACTAGCGGGAGTCTCAGATACGCAGTATTTT	CASSLLGLAGVSDTQYF
-	TRBD1	TRBV27	TRBJ1-1	TGTGCCAGCAGACCCCCCCCGACAGGGAAGGCTGAAGCTTTCTTT	CASRPPPTGKAEAFF
-	TRBD2	TRBV10-3	TRBJ2-3	TGTGCCATCAGCACGGCGGGAGGGCCAGCAGATACGCAGTATTTT	CAISTAGGPADTQYF
-	-	TRBV15	TRBJ2-7	TGTGCCACCAGCAGAGATTTACTGGGGCCTACCGATGTCGACGAGCAGTACTTC	CATSRDLLGPTDVDEQYF
once	-	TRBV10-1	TRBJ2-1	TGCGCCAGCAGTGCCCCAACAGCGGAGTGCTCCTACAATGAGCAGTTCTTC	CASSAPTAECSYNEQFF
-	-	TRBV21-1	TRBJ2-3	TGTGCCAGCAGCAAATCAGGACGGAGGGGCCCAGATACGCAGTATTTT	CASSKSGRRGPDTQYF
-	TRBD1	TRBV25-1	TRBJ2-7	TGTGCCAGCAGTGAATTTCCGGGACAGGGGAAAAACTACGAGCAGTACTTC	CASSEFPGQGKNYEQYF
-	-	TRBV7-2	TRBJ2-7	TGTGCCAGCAGCTTAGGTGTTAGTAGCTCCTACGAGCAGTACTTC	CASSLGVSSSYEQYF
-	-	TRBV30	TRBJ2-5	TGTGCCTGGAGTGTACTAGGGCAAAGAGAGACCCAGTACTTC	CAWSVLGQRETQYF
-	TRBD1	TRBV28	TRBJ2-7	TGTGCCAGCAGTTTGAACAGGGGGCCACTGCGGGAGCAGTACTTC	CASSLNRGPLREQYF
-	TRBD1	TRBV6-4	TRBJ1-2	TGTGCCAGCAGCGCGGACAGGGGGTCGGGCTACACCTTC	CASSADRGSGYTF
-	-	TRBV7-6	TRBJ2-7	TGTGCCAGCAGCCACGGGGGTCCCGACTACGAGCAGTACTTC	CASSHGGPDYEQYF
-	-	TRBV20-1	TRBJ2-7	TGCAGTGCTTTAGTGAGCGAGCAGTACTTC	CSALVSEQYF
once	TRBD2	TRBV6-4	TRBJ2-3	TGTGCCAGCAGTGCGACTAGCGGGAGGGGCACAGATACGCAGTATTTT	CASSATSGRGTDTQYF
-	-	TRBV28	TRBJ2-7	TGTGCCAGCAGTTTATACAGGACCTCCTACGAGCAGTACTTC	CASSLYRTSYEQYF
-	-	TRBV30	TRBJ2-7	TGTGCCTTGACGGGGGGAGGGGGCTACGAGCAGTACTTC	CALTGGGGYEQYF
once	TRBD2	TRBV19	TRBJ2-3	TGTGCCAGTAGTATCGCTCGACTAGCCGATACGCAGTATTTT	CASSIARLADTQYF
-	-	TRBV6-1	TRBJ2-1	TGTGCCAGCAGTGAGCTTTGGGGGCTTATCTCCTACAATGAGCAGTTCTTC	CASSELWGLISYNEQFF
-	TRBD1	TRBV30	TRBJ2-7	TGTGCCGGGGGGACAGGCCTCTACGAGCAGTACTTC	CAGGTGLYEQYF
-	-	TRBV9	TRBJ2-7	TGTGCCAGCAGCGTAGGAGCAGCCGGCCCCCGGAGAGACGAGCAGTACTTC	CASSVGAAGPRRDEQYF
-	-	TRBV5-1	TRBJ1-1	TGCGCCAGCAGCTTGGTCCCGGACAGTGGAAAGAACACTGAAGCTTTCTTT	CASSLVPDSGKNTEAFF
-	-	TRBV4-3	TRBJ2-2	TGCGCCAGCAGTCGCGCCGACACGAACACCGGGGAGCTGTTTTTT	CASSRADTNTGELFF
-	TRBD2	TRBV4-3	TRBJ2-5	TGCGCCAGCAGCCAAGATTTGGCTAGCGGGCGAGACCAAGAGACCCAGTACTTC	CASSQDLASGRDQETQYF
few	-	TRBV11-3	TRBJ1-3	TGTGCCAGCAGCCCGTGGCGGGCCGGAAACACCATATATTTT	CASSPWRAGNTIYF
-	TRBD2	TRBV4-1	TRBJ2-1	TGCGCCAGCAGCCAACTCACCGCAAGCGGGAGTAGCCGGGCCTACAATGAGCAGTTCTTC	CASSQLTASGSSRAYNEQFF
-	TRBD2	TRBV27	TRBJ2-3	TGTGCCAGCAGTCCAAGGACTAGCGGGCAGAGCACAGATACGCAGTATTTT	CASSPRTSGQSTDTQYF
-	-	TRBV28	TRBJ2-2	TGTGCCAGCAGTCCCGTATTTCCCGGGGAGCTGTTTTTT	CASSPVFPGELFF
-	-	TRBV5-1	TRBJ2-1	TGCGCCAGCAGCTCGGACCCCTACAAAAGACTCGGGCAGCGGACCTACAATGAGCAGTTCTTC	CASSSDPYKRLGQRTYNEQFF
-	TRBD2	TRBV4-1	TRBJ2-5	TGCGCCAGCAGCCAATCTCCGGGAGGGCCAATAGGGACCCAGTACTTC	CASSQSPGGPIGTQYF
-	-	TRBV28	TRBJ2-3	TGTGCCAGCAGTCGTACCCCCCAGAGAGCGCCCTTGGGAGCAGATACGCAGTATTTT	CASSRTPQRAPLGADTQYF